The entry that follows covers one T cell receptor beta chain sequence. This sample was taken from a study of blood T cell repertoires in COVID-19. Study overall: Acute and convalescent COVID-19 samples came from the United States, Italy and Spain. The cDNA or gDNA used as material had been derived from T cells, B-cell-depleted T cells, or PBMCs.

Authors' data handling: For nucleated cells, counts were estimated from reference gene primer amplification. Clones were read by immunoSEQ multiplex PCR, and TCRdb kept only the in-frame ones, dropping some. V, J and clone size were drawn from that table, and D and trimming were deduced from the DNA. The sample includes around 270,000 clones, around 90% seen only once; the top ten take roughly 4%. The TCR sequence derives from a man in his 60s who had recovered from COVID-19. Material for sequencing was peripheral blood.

The CDR3, as DNA: TGTGCCAGCAATGAATACAGGGGCACTGAAGCTTTCTTT. Encoded protein: CASNEYRGTEAFF. This chain uses TRBV27 with TRBJ1-1; TRBD1 aligns across 7 bases. V lost 7 bases to trimming and J lost 4 bases; unmatched junction nucleotides: 6. Germline V lookup: CDR1 MNHEY, CDR2 SMNVEV (reference sequence). CDR3 size: 13 residues.